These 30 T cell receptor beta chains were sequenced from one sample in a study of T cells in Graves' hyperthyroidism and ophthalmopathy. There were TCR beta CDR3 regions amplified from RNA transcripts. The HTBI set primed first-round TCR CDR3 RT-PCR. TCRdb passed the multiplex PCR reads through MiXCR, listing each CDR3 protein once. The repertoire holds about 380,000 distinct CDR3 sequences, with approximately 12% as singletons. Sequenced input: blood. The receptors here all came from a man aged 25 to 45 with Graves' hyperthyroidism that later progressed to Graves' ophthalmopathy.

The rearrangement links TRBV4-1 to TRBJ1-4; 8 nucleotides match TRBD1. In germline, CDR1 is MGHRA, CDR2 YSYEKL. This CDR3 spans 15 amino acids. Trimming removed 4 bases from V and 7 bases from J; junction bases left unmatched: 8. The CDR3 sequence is CASSPWGTGGEKLFF. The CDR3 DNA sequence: TGCGCCAGCAGCCCCTGGGGGACAGGAGGTGAAAAACTGTTTTTT.

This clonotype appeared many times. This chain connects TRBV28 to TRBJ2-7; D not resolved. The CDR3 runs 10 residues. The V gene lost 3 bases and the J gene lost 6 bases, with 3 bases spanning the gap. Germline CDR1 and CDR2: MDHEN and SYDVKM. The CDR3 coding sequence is TGTGCCAGCAGTTTGAGCGAGCAGTACTTC. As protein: CASSLSEQYF.

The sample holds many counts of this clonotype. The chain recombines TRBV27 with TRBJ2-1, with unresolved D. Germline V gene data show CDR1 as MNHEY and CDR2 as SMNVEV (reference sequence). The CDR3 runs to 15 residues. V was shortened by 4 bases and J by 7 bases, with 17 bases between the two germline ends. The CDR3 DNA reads TGTGCCAGCAGTTCTTCCGGAGTATCCCAAAATGAGCAGTTCTTC. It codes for CASSSSGVSQNEQFF.

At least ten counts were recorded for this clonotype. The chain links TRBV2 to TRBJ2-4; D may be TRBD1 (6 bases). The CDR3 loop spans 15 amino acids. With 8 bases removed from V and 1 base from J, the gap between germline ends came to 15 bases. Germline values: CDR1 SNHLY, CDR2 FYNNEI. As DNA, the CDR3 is TGTGCCAGCCGAACCTACAGGGCGGCCAAAAACATTCAGTACTTC. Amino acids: CASRTYRAAKNIQYF.

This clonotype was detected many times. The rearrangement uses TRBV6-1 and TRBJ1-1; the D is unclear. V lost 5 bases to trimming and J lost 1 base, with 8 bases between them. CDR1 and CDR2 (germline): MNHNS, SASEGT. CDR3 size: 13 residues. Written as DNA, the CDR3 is TGTGCCAGCAGTTGGGATACGAACACTGAAGCTTTCTTT. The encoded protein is CASSWDTNTEAFF.

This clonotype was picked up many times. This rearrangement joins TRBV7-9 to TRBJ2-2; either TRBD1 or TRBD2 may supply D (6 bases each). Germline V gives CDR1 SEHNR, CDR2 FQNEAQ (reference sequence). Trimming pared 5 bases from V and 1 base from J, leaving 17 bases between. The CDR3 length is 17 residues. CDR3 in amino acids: CASSPGRGRLNTGELFF. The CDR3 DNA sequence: TGTGCCAGCAGCCCCGGACGGGGGCGGTTGAACACCGGGGAGCTGTTTTTT.

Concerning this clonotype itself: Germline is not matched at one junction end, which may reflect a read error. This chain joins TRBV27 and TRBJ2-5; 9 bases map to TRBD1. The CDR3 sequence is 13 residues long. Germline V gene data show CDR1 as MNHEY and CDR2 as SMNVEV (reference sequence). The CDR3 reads CANSRQGGETQYF. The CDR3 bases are TGTGCCAACAGTCGACAGGGGGGAGAGACCCAGTACTTC.

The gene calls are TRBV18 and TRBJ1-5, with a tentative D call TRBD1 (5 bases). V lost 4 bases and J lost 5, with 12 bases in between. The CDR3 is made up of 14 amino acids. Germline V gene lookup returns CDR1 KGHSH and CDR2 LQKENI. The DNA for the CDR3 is TGTGCCAGCTCACTCGGCAGGGATCATCAGCCCCAGCATTTT. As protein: CASSLGRDHQPQHF.

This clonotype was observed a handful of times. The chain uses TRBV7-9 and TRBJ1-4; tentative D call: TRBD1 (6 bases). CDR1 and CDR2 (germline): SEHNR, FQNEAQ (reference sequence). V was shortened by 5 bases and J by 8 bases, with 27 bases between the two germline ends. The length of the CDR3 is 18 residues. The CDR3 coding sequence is TGTGCCAGCAGCCCGCCCGGGACACTCTATTCCCTCCGGGAAAAACTGTTTTTT. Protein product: CASSPPGTLYSLREKLFF. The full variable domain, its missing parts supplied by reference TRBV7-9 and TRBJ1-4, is DTGVSQNPRHKITKRGQNVTFRCDPISEHNRLYWYRQTLGQGPEFLTYFQNEAQLEKSRLLSDRFSAERPKGSFSTLEIQRTEQGDSAMYLCASSPPGTLYSLREKLFFGSGTQLSVL.

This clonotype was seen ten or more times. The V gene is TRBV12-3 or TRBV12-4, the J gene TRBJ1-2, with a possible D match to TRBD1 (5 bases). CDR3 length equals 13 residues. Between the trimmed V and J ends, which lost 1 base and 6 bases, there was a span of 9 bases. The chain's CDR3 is CASSLGGVDGYTF. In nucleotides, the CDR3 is TGTGCCAGCAGTTTAGGAGGGGTCGATGGCTACACCTTC.

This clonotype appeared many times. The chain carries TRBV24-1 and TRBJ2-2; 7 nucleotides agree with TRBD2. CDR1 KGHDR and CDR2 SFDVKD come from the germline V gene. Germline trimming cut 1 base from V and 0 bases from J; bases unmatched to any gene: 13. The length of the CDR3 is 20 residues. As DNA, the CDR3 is TGTGCCACCAGTGATTTTAGTGGGGTGAGGGCGGGAGCGAACACCGGGGAGCTGTTTTTT. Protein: CATSDFSGVRAGANTGELFF.

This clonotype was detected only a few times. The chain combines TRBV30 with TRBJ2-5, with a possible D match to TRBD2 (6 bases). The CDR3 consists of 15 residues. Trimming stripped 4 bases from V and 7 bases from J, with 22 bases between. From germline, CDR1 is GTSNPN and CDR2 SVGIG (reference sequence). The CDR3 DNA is TGTGCCTGGAATCTCCGGGACTCGGCCTTCGGGACCCAGTACTTC. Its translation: CAWNLRDSAFGTQYF.

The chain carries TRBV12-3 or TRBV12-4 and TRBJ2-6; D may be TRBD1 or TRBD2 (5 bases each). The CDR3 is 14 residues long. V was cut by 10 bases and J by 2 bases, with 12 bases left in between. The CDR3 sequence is CATSTGPGANVLTF. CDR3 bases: TGTGCCACCTCTACGGGGCCTGGGGCCAACGTCCTGACTTTC.

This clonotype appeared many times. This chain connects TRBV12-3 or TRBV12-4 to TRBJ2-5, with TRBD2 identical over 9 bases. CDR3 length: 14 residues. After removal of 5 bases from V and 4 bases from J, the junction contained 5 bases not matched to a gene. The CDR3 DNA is TGTGCCAGCAGTCCGGCGGGGGGGCGAGAGACCCAGTACTTC. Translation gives CASSPAGGRETQYF.

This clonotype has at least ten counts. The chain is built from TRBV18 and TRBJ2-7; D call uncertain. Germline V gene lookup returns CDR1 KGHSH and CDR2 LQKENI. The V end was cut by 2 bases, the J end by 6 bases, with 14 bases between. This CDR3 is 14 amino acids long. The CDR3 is CASSPAATTREQYF. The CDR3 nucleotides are TGTGCCAGCTCACCAGCCGCCACTACCCGCGAGCAGTACTTC.

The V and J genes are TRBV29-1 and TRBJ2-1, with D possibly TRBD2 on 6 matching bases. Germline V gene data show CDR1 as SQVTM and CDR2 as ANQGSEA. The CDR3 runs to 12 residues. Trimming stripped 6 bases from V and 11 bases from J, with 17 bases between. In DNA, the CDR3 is TGCAGCGTCGACCGGGACTCAAAAAAGCAGTTCTTC. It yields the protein CSVDRDSKKQFF.

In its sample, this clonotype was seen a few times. CDR3 loop: CASSPVGRGATDTQYF. In DNA, the CDR3 is TGTGCCAGCAGCCCCGTGGGGCGGGGGGCCACAGATACGCAGTATTTT. J is TRBJ2-3 and V is TRBV7-9; 8 nucleotides match TRBD2. Trimming cost V 5 bases and J 2 bases; bases outside gene matches: 9. CDR3 length equals 16 residues. CDR1 is SEHNR, CDR2 FQNEAQ, per germline (reference sequence).

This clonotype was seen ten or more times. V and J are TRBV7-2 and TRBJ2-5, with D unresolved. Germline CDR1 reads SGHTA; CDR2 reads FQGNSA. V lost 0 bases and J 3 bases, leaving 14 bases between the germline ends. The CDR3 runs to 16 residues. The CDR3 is CASSLAPSYPKETQYF. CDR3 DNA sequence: TGTGCCAGCAGCTTAGCGCCTAGTTACCCGAAAGAGACCCAGTACTTC. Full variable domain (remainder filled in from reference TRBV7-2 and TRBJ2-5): GAGVSQSPSNKVTEKGKDVELRCDPISGHTALYWYRQSLGQGLEFLIYFQGNSAPDKSGLPSDRFSAERTGGSVSTLTIQRTQQEDSAVYLCASSLAPSYPKETQYFGPGTRLLVL.

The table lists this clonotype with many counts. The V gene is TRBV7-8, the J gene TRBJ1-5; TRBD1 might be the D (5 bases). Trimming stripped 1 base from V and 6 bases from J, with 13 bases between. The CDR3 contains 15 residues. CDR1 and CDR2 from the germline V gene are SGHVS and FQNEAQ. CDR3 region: CASSLGEGTGQPQHF. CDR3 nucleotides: TGTGCCAGCAGCTTAGGGGAGGGGACGGGTCAGCCCCAGCATTTT.

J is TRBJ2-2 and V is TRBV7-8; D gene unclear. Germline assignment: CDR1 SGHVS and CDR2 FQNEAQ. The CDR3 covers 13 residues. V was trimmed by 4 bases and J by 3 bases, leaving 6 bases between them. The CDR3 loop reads CASSSQYTGELFF. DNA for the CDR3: TGTGCCAGCAGCTCACAGTACACCGGGGAGCTGTTTTTT. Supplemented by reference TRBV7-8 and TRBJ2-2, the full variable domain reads GAGVSQSPRYKVAKRGQDVALRCDPISGHVSLFWYQQALGQGPEFLTYFQNEAQLDKSGLPSDRFFAERPEGSVSTLKIQRTQQEDSAVYLCASSSQYTGELFFGEGSRLTVL.

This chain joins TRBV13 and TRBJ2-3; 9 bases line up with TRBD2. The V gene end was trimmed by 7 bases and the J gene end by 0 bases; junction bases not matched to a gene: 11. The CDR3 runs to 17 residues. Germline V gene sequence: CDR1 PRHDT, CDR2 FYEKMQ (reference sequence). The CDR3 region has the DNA TGTGCCAGCACCCTAAAAAGCGGGGGGCTAAGCACAGATACGCAGTATTTT. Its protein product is CASTLKSGGLSTDTQYF.

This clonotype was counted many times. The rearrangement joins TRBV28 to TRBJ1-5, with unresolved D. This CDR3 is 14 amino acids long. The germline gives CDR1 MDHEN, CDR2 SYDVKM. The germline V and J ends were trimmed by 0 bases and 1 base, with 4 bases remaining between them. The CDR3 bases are TGTGCCAGCAGTTTATGGAGCAGCAATCAGCCCCAGCATTTT. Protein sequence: CASSLWSSNQPQHF. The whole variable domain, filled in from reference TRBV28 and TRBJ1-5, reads DVKVTQSSRYLVKRTGEKVFLECVQDMDHENMFWYRQDPGLGLRLIYFSYDVKMKEKGDIPEGYSVSREKKERFSLILESASTNQTSMYLCASSLWSSNQPQHFGDGTRLSIL.

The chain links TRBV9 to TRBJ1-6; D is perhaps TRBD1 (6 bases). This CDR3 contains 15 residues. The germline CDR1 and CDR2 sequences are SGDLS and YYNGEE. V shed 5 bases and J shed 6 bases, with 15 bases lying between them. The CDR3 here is CASSMEGVGNSPLHF. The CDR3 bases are TGTGCCAGCAGTATGGAGGGGGTCGGTAATTCACCCCTCCACTTT.

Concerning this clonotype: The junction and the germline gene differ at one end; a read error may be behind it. DNA of the CDR3: TGTGCCAGCAGCCCATGGCAGGGAGGCACAGATACGCAGTATTTT. It encodes CASSPWQGGTDTQYF. This chain joins TRBV5-1 and TRBJ2-3; the D call may be TRBD1 or TRBD2 (5 bases each). Germline V gene lookup returns CDR1 SGHRS and CDR2 YFSETQ. The CDR3 has 15 amino acids.

The CDR3 loop is CASTRSSVITDTQYF. CDR3 DNA sequence: TGTGCCTCTACGAGGAGTAGTGTGATTACAGATACGCAGTATTTT. J is TRBJ2-3 and V is TRBV30; unclear D gene. This CDR3 contains 15 residues. Trimming took 7 bases from V and 3 from J, leaving 20 bases between them. Per germline, CDR1 GTSNPN and CDR2 SVGIG (reference sequence).

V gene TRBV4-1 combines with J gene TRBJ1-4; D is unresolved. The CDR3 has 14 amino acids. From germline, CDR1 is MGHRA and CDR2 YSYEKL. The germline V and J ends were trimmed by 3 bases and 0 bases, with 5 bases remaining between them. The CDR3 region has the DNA TGCGCCAGCAGCCAGCCCTCAACTAATGAAAAACTGTTTTTT. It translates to CASSQPSTNEKLFF.

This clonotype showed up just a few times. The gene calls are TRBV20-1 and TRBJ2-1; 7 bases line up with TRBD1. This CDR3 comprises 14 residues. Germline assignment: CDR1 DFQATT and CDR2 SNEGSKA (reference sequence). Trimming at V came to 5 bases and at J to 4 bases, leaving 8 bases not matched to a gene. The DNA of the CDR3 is TGCAGTGCTCCGGGACAGAGTCATTACAATGAGCAGTTCTTC. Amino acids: CSAPGQSHYNEQFF.

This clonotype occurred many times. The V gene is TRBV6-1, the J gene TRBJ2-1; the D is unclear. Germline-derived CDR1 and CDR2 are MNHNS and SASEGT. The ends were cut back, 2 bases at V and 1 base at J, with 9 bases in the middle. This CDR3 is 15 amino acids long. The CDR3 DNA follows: TGTGCCAGCAGTGAACTCGGATCTTCCTACAATGAGCAGTTCTTC. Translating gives CASSELGSSYNEQFF.

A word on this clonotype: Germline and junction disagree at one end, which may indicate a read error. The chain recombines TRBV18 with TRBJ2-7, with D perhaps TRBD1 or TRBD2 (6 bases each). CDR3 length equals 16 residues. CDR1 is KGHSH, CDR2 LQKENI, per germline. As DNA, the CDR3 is TGTGCCAGCTCACTAAGAGGGGGGCAATGGTCGTACGAGCAGTGCTTC. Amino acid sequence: CASSLRGGQWSYEQCF.

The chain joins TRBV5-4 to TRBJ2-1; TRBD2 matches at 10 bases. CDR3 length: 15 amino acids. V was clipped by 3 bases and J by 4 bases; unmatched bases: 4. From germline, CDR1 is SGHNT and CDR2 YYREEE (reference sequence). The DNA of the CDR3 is TGTGCCAGCAGCTCCGTAGCGGGGGGATACAATGAGCAGTTCTTC. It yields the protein CASSSVAGGYNEQFF.